The 5 T cell receptor beta chains below all came from one sample that was sequenced in a study of vaccination and CD4 T cells after COVID-19. Sample treatment: approximately 9-day PBMC culture with coronavirus spike peptide pools or control peptides (ViraFEST assay). Their cognate antigens are unknown. The assay that was used to sequence DNA from cultured CD4+ T cells was the Oncomine TCR Beta short-read assay. TCRdb recomputed calls from the PCR reads with MiXCR, one row per CDR3 protein. The sample yields around 16,000 distinct CDR3 sequences, 50% seen once. Source material: CD4+ T cells from blood, cultured in vitro. These receptors were taken from a human donor who had recovered from COVID-19.

The rearrangement links TRBV15 to TRBJ2-1, with 8 bases identical to TRBD2. The germline V gene encodes CDR1 LNHNV and CDR2 YYDKDF (reference sequence). This CDR3 has 18 amino acids. J was trimmed by 4 bases and V by 3 bases; bases with no gene match: 14. As DNA, the CDR3 is TGTGCCACCAGCAGTTACGGCCGTCAGTCGGGGGGGTACAATGAGCAGTTCTTC. This encodes CATSSYGRQSGGYNEQFF. Using reference TRBV15 and TRBJ2-1 for the parts outside the CDR3, the full variable domain is DAMVIQNPRYQVTQFGKPVTLSCSQTLNHNVMYWYQQKSSQAPKLLFHYYDKDFNNEADTPDNFQSRRPNTSFCFLDIRSPGLGDTAMYLCATSSYGRQSGGYNEQFFGPGTRLTVL.

This clonotype showed up just a few times. The CDR3 DNA follows: TGTGCCAGCAGCTTTCAGGGGAACGGCTATGGCTACACCTTC. Translation: CASSFQGNGYGYTF. The chain is built from TRBV7-9 and TRBJ1-2; TRBD1 is a possible D gene (6 bases). CDR3 length: 14 amino acids. Per germline, CDR1 SEHNR and CDR2 FQNEAQ (reference sequence). Trimming stripped 3 bases from V and 4 bases from J, with 12 bases between.

The V and J genes are TRBV20-1 and TRBJ2-1; 8 bases agree with TRBD1. This CDR3 contains 17 residues. CDR1 and CDR2 from the germline V gene are DFQATT and SNEGSKA (reference sequence). Unmatched junction bases numbered 9, after V lost 0 bases and J lost 2 bases. The CDR3 here is CSARDLRGRKTYNEQFF. The CDR3 DNA reads TGCAGTGCTAGAGACCTCAGGGGGCGTAAGACCTACAATGAGCAGTTCTTC.

This sequence joins TRBV25-1 and TRBJ1-1; a weak D match, TRBD1 (6 bases). CDR3 length equals 14 residues. Trimming took off 2 bases at V and 7 bases at J, with 14 bases between the two ends. Germline V CDR1 and CDR2: MGHDK, SYGVNS. The CDR3 nucleotides read TGTGCCAGCAGTGAAGACAGGATCCCTTTTGAAGCTTTCTTT. Protein sequence: CASSEDRIPFEAFF.

The V gene is TRBV19, the J gene TRBJ2-3; D ambiguous. This CDR3 has 14 residues. V shed 3 bases and J shed 3 bases, with 10 bases lying between them. CDR1 is LNHDA and CDR2 is SQIVND in the germline V gene (reference sequence). The CDR3 nucleotides read TGTGCCAGTAGTATGGGCCTCGATACAGATACGCAGTATTTT. It codes for CASSMGLDTDTQYF. Drawing the rest from reference TRBV19 and TRBJ2-3, the complete variable domain is DGGITQSPKYLFRKEGQNVTLSCEQNLNHDAMYWYRQDPGQGLRLIYYSQIVNDFQKGDIAEGYSVSREKKESFPLTVTSAQKNPTAFYLCASSMGLDTDTQYFGPGTRLTVL.